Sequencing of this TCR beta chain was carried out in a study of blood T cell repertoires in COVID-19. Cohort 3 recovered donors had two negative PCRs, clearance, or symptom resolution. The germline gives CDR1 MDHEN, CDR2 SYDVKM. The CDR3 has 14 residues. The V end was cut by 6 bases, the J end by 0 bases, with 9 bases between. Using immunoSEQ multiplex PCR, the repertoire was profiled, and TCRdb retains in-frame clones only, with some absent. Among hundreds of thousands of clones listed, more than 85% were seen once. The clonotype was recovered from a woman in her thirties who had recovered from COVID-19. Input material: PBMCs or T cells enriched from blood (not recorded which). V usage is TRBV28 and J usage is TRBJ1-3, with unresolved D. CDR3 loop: CASSPQISGNTIYF. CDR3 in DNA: TGTGCCAGCAGCCCCCAGATCTCTGGAAACACCATATATTTT. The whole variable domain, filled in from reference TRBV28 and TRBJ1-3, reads DVKVTQSSRYLVKRTGEKVFLECVQDMDHENMFWYRQDPGLGLRLIYFSYDVKMKEKGDIPEGYSVSREKKERFSLILESASTNQTSMYLCASSPQISGNTIYFGEGSWLTVV.